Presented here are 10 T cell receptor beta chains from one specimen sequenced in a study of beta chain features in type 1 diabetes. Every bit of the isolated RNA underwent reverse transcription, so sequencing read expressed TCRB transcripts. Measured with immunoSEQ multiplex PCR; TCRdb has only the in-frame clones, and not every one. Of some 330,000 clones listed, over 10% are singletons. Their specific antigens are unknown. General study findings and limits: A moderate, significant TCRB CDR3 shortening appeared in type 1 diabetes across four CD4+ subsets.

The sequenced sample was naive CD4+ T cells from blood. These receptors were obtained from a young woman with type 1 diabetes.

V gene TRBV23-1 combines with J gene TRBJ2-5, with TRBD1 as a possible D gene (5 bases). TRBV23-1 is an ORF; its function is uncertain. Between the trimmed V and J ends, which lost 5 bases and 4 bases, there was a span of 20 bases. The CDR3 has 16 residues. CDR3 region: CASSGSLGGARETQYF. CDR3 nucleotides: TGCGCCAGCAGTGGGTCCCTAGGTGGGGCTAGAGAGACCCAGTACTTC.

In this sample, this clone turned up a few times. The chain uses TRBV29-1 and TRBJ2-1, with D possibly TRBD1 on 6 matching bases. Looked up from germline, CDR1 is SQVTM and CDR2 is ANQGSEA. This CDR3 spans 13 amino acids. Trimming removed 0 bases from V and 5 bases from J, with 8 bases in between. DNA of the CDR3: TGCAGCGTTGAAGACCACAGGGACAATGAGCAGTTCTTC. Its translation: CSVEDHRDNEQFF.

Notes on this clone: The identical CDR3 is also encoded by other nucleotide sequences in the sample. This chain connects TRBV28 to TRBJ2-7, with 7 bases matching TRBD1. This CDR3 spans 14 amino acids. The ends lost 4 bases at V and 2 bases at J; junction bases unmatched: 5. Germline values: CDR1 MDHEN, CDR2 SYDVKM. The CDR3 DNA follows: TGTGCCAGCAGTTCCGGACAGGCCCCCTACGAGCAGTACTTC. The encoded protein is CASSSGQAPYEQYF.

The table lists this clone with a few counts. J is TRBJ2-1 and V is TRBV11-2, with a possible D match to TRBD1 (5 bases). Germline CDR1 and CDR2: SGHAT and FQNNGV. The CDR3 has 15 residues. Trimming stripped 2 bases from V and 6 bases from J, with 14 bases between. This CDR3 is CASSLIKGDLNEQFF. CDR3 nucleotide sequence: TGTGCCAGCAGCTTAATTAAAGGGGATCTCAATGAGCAGTTCTTC.

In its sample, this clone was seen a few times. This CDR3 reads CAWSPPGTRSGKTQYF. The CDR3 DNA follows: TGTGCCTGGAGTCCGCCGGGGACAAGATCCGGGAAGACCCAGTACTTC. This chain joins TRBV30 and TRBJ2-5; tentative D call: TRBD1 (6 bases). The CDR3 runs 16 residues. CDR1 is GTSNPN and CDR2 is SVGIG in the germline V gene (reference sequence). Trimming cost V 2 bases and J 6 bases, with 22 bases left between them.

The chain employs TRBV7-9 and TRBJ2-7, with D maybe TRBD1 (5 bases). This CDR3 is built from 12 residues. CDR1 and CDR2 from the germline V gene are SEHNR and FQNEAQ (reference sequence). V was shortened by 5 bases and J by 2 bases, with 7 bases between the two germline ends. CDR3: CASSAQAYEQYF. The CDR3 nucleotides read TGTGCCAGCAGCGCACAGGCCTACGAGCAGTACTTC.

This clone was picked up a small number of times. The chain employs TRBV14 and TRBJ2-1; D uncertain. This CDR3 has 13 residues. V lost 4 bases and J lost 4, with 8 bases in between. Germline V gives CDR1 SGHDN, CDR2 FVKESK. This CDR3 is CASSLLVYNEQFF. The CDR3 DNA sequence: TGTGCCAGCAGCCTGCTAGTTTACAATGAGCAGTTCTTC.

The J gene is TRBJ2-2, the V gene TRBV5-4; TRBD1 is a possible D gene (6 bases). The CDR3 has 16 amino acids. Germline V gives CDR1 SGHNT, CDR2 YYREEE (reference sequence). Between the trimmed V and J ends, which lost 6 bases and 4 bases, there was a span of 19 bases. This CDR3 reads CASNMAETGITGELFF. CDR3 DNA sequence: TGTGCCAGCAATATGGCCGAGACAGGAATCACCGGGGAGCTGTTTTTT. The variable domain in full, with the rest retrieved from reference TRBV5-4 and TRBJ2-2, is ETGVTQSPTHLIKTRGQQVTLRCSSQSGHNTVSWYQQALGQGPQFIFQYYREEENGRGNFPPRFSGLQFPNYSSELNVNALELDDSALYLCASNMAETGITGELFFGEGSRLTVL.

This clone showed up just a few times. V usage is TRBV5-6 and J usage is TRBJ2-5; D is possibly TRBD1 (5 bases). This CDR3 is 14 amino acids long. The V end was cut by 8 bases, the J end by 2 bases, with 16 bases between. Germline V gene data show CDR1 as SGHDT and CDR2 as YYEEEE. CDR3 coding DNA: TGTGCCAGTTCGCAGGGCACTTTGCAAGAGACCCAGTACTTC. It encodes CASSQGTLQETQYF.

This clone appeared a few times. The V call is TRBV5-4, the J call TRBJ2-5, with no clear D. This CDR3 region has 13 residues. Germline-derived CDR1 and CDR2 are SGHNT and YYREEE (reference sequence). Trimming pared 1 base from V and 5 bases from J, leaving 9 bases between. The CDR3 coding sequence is TGTGCCAGCAGCTTGAGAGGAGAGGAGACCCAGTACTTC. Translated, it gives CASSLRGEETQYF.